This TCR beta chain was profiled in a study of graft-versus-host responses after intestinal transplantation. A note on this clone: Antigen specificity is unknown.

Here immunoSEQ multiplex PCR was the method, and the copy in TCRdb shows in-frame clones only, minus some. The repertoire holds roughly 120,000 clones, with over 75% as singletons. CDR3 length: 17 residues. From germline, CDR1 is LNHNV and CDR2 YYDKDF (reference sequence). J was trimmed by 6 bases and V by 1 base; bases with no gene match: 9. This specimen was unstimulated CD4+ T cells sorted from spleen or lymph node cells, taken before intestinal transplant. The source of this sequence is a human donor who received an intestinal transplant. This chain links TRBV15 with TRBJ1-2, with 12 bases that match TRBD1. The CDR3 DNA sequence: TGTGCCACCAGCAGAGTCCCCCGGGACAGGGGGCGAGATGGCTACACCTTC. Translating gives CATSRVPRDRGRDGYTF. Full variable domain (remainder filled in from reference TRBV15 and TRBJ1-2): DAMVIQNPRYQVTQFGKPVTLSCSQTLNHNVMYWYQQKSSQAPKLLFHYYDKDFNNEADTPDNFQSRRPNTSFCFLDIRSPGLGDTAMYLCATSRVPRDRGRDGYTFGSGTRLTVV.